The 9 T cell receptor beta chains below come from one sample, sequenced in a study of blood T cell repertoires in COVID-19. Some clones are missing from TCRdb's copy, which holds only in-frame ones; the method was immunoSEQ multiplex PCR. The sample contains about 150,000 clones, around 73% of which appear only once. The sequenced material came from peripheral blood. The source of these receptors is a man aged 55 to 70 who had recovered from COVID-19.

The gene calls are TRBV25-1 and TRBJ1-6; D is unclear. The CDR3 has 13 amino acids. Germline V lookup: CDR1 MGHDK, CDR2 SYGVNS. With 7 bases removed from V and 7 bases from J, the gap between germline ends came to 11 bases. CDR3: CASNDKRNSPLHF. The CDR3 coding sequence is TGTGCCAGCAACGACAAGCGGAATTCACCCCTCCACTTT.

The chain combines TRBV5-6 with TRBJ1-2; TRBD1 matches 10 bases. The CDR3 sequence is 14 residues long. The V and J ends lost 4 bases and 6 bases, in that order; junction bases with no gene match: 6. Germline V gives CDR1 SGHDT, CDR2 YYEEEE. The CDR3 reads CASSTRDRGNGYTF. In DNA form, the CDR3 reads TGTGCCAGCAGCACAAGGGACAGGGGAAATGGCTACACCTTC.

This chain connects TRBV6-6 to TRBJ1-1; D is undetermined. Germline lookup yields CDR1 MNHNY and CDR2 SVGAGI (reference sequence). This CDR3 region has 15 residues. V was shortened by 0 bases and J by 4 bases, with 12 bases between the two germline ends. Here the CDR3 reads CASSYSREEGTEAFF. Written as DNA, the CDR3 is TGTGCCAGCAGTTACTCCCGGGAGGAAGGCACTGAAGCTTTCTTT.

J is TRBJ2-7 and V is TRBV19, with D possibly being TRBD1 (6 bases). Germline CDR1 reads LNHDA; CDR2 reads SQIVND (reference sequence). The length of the CDR3 is 15 residues. V lost 6 bases and J lost 0, with 15 bases in between. CDR3 loop: CASRTTGTGSYEQYF. The CDR3 nucleotides read TGTGCCAGTAGGACAACAGGGACGGGCTCCTACGAGCAGTACTTC.

This chain uses TRBV19 with TRBJ1-6; D possibly corresponds to TRBD1 (5 bases). The CDR3 loop spans 18 amino acids. Trimming removed 3 bases at V and 6 bases at J, with 21 bases between. Germline V gene lookup returns CDR1 LNHDA and CDR2 SQIVND (reference sequence). This CDR3 is CASSIPAWRDRGNSPLHF. CDR3 coding DNA: TGTGCCAGTAGTATCCCCGCCTGGCGGGATAGGGGTAATTCACCCCTCCACTTT.

This clone showed up just once. The rearrangement uses TRBV6-5 and TRBJ1-4; 9 bases match TRBD1. The germline gives CDR1 MNHEY, CDR2 SVGAGI. CDR3 length: 14 residues. J lost 5 bases, V lost 4 bases, and 2 bases had no gene match. CDR3 in DNA: TGTGCCAGCAGTTGGGACAGGGCCAATGAAAAACTGTTTTTT. Translation gives CASSWDRANEKLFF.

This clone was observed a few times. The rearrangement links TRBV27 to TRBJ2-3; 7 nucleotides match TRBD2. CDR3 length: 19 residues. Trimming removed 2 bases from V and 6 bases from J; junction bases left unmatched: 20. CDR1 and CDR2 (germline): MNHEY, SMNVEV (reference sequence). The DNA of the CDR3 is TGTGCCAGCAGTTTAATGGGGCGGGCGCGGGGGTCAACTGGGGATACGCAGTATTTT. Its protein is CASSLMGRARGSTGDTQYF.

The CDR3 here is CATSDRQSSYGYTF. CDR3 sequence (DNA): TGTGCCACCAGTGATCGACAATCGTCATATGGCTACACCTTC. This chain uses TRBV24-1 with TRBJ1-2; D is unclear. Germline lookup yields CDR1 KGHDR and CDR2 SFDVKD. With 3 bases removed from V and 5 bases from J, the gap between germline ends came to 12 bases. The CDR3 has 14 residues.

This chain connects TRBV29-1 to TRBJ2-1; TRBD2 agrees at 9 bases. CDR3 length: 14 residues. V lost 7 bases to trimming and J lost 7 bases; unmatched junction nucleotides: 11. CDR1 and CDR2 (germline): SQVTM, ANQGSEA. The CDR3 spells CSGANSGSGNEQFF. The CDR3 DNA sequence: TGCAGCGGTGCCAATAGCGGGAGTGGGAATGAGCAGTTCTTC.